This T cell receptor beta chain originates from a study of blood T cells in healthy people across ages. Findings of the study overall: Diversity of TCR beta correlated strongly with naive T cell percentage. Nothing was known about donor CMV status, and this possibly confounded expanded clonotype changes.

As regards this clonotype: Its antigen is not identified.

Sample-barcoded 5' priming and a J-beta primer mix drove a second PCR of roughly 7 to 11 cycles. CDR3-containing paired-end reads numbering at least 2.5 million came from each sample. One entry per CDR3 protein results from TCRdb running MiXCR on the 5' RACE reads. The sample includes 1.4 million or so distinct CDR3 sequences, 42% of them seen just once. Trimming cost V 5 bases and J 8 bases, with 6 bases left between them. The germline gives CDR1 MNHNY, CDR2 SVGAGI (reference sequence). The CDR3 contains 11 residues. What was sequenced was blood. This sequence was found in a woman under 30 in good health. The gene calls are TRBV6-6 and TRBJ1-4, with no clear D. The CDR3 nucleotides are TGTGCCAGCAGTAATCTCGAAAAACTGTTTTTT. Translation: CASSNLEKLFF.